This TCR beta chain emerged from a study of vaccination and CD4 T cells after COVID-19. Background on the study: Overlapping spike peptides served as the stimulus for the cells. These peptides came from SARS-CoV-2 and from the common cold coronaviruses HCoV-NL63, HCoV-OC43 and HCoV-229E.

Scientists ran DNA taken from cultured CD4+ T cells through the Oncomine TCR Beta short-read assay for sequencing. TCRdb passed the PCR reads through MiXCR, listing each CDR3 protein once. Of 15,000 to 20,000 distinct CDR3 sequences in the sample, over 65% are singletons; the top ten hold around a sixth. V lost 7 bases to trimming and J lost 0 bases, with 10 bases between them. The germline CDR1 and CDR2 sequences are ENHRY and SYGVKD. The CDR3 contains 14 residues. Indicated treatment: roughly nine-day PBMC culture with coronavirus spike peptide pools or control peptides (ViraFEST assay). Fresh IL-2 medium was used to replace half of the medium on days 3 and 7. Points on this clonotype: Antigen specificity is unknown.

Sequencing input: CD4+ T cells from blood, cultured in vitro. This receptor was identified in a human donor who had recovered from COVID-19. This chain uses TRBV10-3 with TRBJ1-5; tentatively, D is TRBD1 (6 bases). As DNA, the CDR3 is TGTGCCATCAACGGACAGTTTAGCAATCAGCCCCAGCATTTT. As protein: CAINGQFSNQPQHF.